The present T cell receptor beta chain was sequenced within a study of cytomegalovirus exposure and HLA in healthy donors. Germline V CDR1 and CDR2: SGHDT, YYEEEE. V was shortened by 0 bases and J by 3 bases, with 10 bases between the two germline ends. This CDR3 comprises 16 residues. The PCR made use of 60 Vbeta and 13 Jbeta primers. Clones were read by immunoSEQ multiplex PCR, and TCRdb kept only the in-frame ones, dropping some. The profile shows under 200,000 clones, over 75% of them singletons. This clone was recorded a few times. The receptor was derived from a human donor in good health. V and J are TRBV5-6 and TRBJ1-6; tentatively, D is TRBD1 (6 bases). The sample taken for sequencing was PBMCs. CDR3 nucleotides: TGTGCCAGCAGCTTGGTAGGGGGACACTATAATTCACCCCTCCACTTT. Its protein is CASSLVGGHYNSPLHF.